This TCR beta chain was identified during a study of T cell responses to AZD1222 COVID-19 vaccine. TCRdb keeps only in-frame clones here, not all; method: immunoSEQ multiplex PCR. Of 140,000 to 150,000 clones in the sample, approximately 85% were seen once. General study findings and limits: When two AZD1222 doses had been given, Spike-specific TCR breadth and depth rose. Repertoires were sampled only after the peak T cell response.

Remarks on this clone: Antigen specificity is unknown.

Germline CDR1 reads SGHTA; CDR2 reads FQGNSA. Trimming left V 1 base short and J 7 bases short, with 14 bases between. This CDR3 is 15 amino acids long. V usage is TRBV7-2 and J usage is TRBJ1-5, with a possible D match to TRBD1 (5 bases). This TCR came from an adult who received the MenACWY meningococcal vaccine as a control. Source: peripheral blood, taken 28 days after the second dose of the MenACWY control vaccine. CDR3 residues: CASSLGGVGDQPQHF. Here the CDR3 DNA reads TGTGCCAGCAGCTTAGGGGGTGTAGGGGACCAGCCCCAGCATTTT.